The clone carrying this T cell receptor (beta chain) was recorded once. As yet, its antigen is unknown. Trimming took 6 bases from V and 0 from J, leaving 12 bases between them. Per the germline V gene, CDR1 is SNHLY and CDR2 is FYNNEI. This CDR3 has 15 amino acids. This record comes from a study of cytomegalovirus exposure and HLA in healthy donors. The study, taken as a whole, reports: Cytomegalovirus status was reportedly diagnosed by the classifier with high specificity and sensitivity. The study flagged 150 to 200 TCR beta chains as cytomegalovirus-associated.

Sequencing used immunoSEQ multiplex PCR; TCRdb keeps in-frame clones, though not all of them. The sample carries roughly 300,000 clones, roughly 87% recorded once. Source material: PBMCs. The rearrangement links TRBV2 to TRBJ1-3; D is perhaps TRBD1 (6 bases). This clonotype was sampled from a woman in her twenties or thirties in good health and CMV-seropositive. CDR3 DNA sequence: TGTGCCAGCAGAACCCTGGACAGCTCTGGAAACACCATATATTTT. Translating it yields CASRTLDSSGNTIYF.